These T cell receptor beta chains were read from a single sample in a study of blood T cells in healthy people across ages. MiXCR, applied by TCRdb to the 5' RACE reads, yields one record per CDR3 protein. The sample includes about 1.5 million distinct CDR3 sequences, roughly 43% of them seen just once. Sequencing was carried out using blood. Receptor source: a woman aged 18-29 years in good health. CDR3s include the opening cysteine and the closing phenylalanine or tryptophan. The D gene is left open where the match is weak. Size tells how often a clone was seen (once, few, many) or the class of an expanded clone, and some rows leave it out.

D | size | J | V | DNA | CDR3
NA | NA | TRBJ2-3 | TRBV29-1 | TGCAGCGTTGGTGGACAAAGCACAGATACGCAGTATTTT | CSVGGQSTDTQYF
NA | NA | TRBJ1-1 | TRBV15 | TGTGCCACCGCCGGACAGTACACTGAAGCTTTCTTT | CATAGQYTEAFF
NA | few | TRBJ2-1 | TRBV20-1 | TGCAGTGCTAGAGCGGGGACTAATGAGCAGTTCTTC | CSARAGTNEQFF
NA | few | TRBJ2-6 | TRBV7-2 | TGTGCCAGCAGCTTAGGATCTTTCTCTGGGGCCAACGTCCTGACTTTC | CASSLGSFSGANVLTF
NA | NA | TRBJ2-1 | TRBV6-2/TRBV6-3 | TGTGCCAGCAGTTCTAAGGGCTCCTACAATGAGCAGTTCTTC | CASSSKGSYNEQFF
NA | few | TRBJ2-1 | TRBV15 | TGTGCCACCAGCAGAGTCGCCTTAGACAATGAGCAGTTCTTC | CATSRVALDNEQFF
NA | NA | TRBJ2-2 | TRBV11-3 | TGTGCCAGCAGCCAGGAGGGGGGGCGGGAGCTGTTTTTT | CASSQEGGRELFF
NA | NA | TRBJ2-1 | TRBV12-5 | TGTGCTAGTGGTGCGAATGAGCAGTTCTTC | CASGANEQFF
NA | NA | TRBJ2-7 | TRBV10-3 | TGTGCCATCAGGAGCCTAGGGGAGCAGTACTTC | CAIRSLGEQYF
TRBD2 | NA | TRBJ2-1 | TRBV12-3/TRBV12-4 | TGTGCCAGCAATCCGCGGACTAGCGGACTCAATGAGCAGTTCTTC | CASNPRTSGLNEQFF
NA | few | TRBJ2-7 | TRBV7-2 | TGTGCCAGCAGCGCCGGACGAGTTGCCTACGAGCAGTACTTC | CASSAGRVAYEQYF
TRBD2 | NA | TRBJ2-1 | TRBV11-3 | TGTGCCAGCAGCCTTTTAGCGGGAGGGCAATACAATGAGCAGTTCTTC | CASSLLAGGQYNEQFF
TRBD1 | NA | TRBJ1-2 | TRBV6-5 | TGTGCCAGCAGCTACTCGGTCAGGGGGCGAGTCTATGGCTACACCTTC | CASSYSVRGRVYGYTF
NA | few | TRBJ2-5 | TRBV25-1 | TGTGCCAGCAGTGATCTCTCCAGGGCACCAGAGACCCAGTACTTC | CASSDLSRAPETQYF
NA | few | TRBJ2-1 | TRBV7-9 | TGTGCCAGCAGCCGCCAGACTGATTACAATGAGCAGTTCTTC | CASSRQTDYNEQFF
TRBD2 | few | TRBJ2-1 | TRBV4-3 | TGCGCCAGCAGCCTTACAGAGTGGGGGGGCAATGAGCAGTTCTTC | CASSLTEWGGNEQFF
NA | few | TRBJ2-1 | TRBV6-6 | TGTGCCAGCAGTTACACGACTAGCAATGAGCAGTTCTTC | CASSYTTSNEQFF
TRBD2 | NA | TRBJ2-1 | TRBV29-1 | TGCAGCGTTGAAGTTGCAACTAGCGGGTATTACAATGAGCAGTTCTTC | CSVEVATSGYYNEQFF
NA | NA | TRBJ2-3 | TRBV5-1 | TGCGCCAGCAGCTTGGCCCCAGTAGCTGGCACAGATACGCAGTATTTT | CASSLAPVAGTDTQYF
NA | NA | TRBJ2-6 | TRBV9 | TGTGCCAGCAGCGGACGACGCAGCTCTGGGGCCAACGTCCTGACTTTC | CASSGRRSSGANVLTF
NA | few | TRBJ2-7 | TRBV20-1 | TGCAGTGCTAGCGATGACAGGCCCCGCTCCTACGAGCAGTACTTC | CSASDDRPRSYEQYF